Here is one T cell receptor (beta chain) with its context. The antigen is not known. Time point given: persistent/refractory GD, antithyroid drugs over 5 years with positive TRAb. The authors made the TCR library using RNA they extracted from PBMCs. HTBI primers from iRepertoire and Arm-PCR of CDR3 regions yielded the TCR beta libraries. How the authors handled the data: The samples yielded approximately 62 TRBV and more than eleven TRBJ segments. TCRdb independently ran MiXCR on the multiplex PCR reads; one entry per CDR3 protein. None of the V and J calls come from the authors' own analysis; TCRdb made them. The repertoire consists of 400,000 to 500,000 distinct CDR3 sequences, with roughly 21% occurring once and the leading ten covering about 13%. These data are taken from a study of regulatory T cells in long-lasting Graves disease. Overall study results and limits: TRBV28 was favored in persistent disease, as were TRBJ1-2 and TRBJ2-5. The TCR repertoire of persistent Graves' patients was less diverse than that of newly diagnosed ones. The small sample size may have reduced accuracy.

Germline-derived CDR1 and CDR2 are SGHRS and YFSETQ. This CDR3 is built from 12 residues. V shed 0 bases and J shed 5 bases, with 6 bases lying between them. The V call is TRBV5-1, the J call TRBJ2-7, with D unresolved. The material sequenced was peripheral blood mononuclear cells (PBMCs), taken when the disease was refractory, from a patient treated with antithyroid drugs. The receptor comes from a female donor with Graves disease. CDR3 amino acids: CASSLATDEQYF. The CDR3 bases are TGCGCCAGCAGCTTGGCTACGGACGAGCAGTACTTC.